These T cell receptor beta chains were read from a single sample in a study of lymphopenia after photon versus proton radiotherapy. Sequencing was performed with immunoSEQ multiplex PCR; in TCRdb, only in-frame clones are kept and a portion is missing. Of around 70,000 clones listed, approximately 90% are singletons. Material: peripheral blood, obtained from a patient treated with photon-based radiotherapy. All receptors come from a woman aged 70-85 years with pancreatic cancer. Both conserved end residues are part of each CDR3. Fields, in order: D gene, clone size, J gene, V gene, CDR3 protein, CDR3 DNA. D genes are given only for firm matches. Some rows have no size entry. The others give once, few or many, or a class for an expanded clone.

D: TRBD2
size: NA
J: TRBJ2-5
V: TRBV6-6
CDR3: CASSYVGGPETQYF
DNA: TGTGCCAGCAGTTACGTGGGAGGGCCAGAGACCCAGTACTTC

D: TRBD1
size: few
J: TRBJ1-2
V: TRBV29-1
CDR3: CSVAGSGQGIFYGYTF
DNA: TGCAGCGTAGCGGGATCTGGACAGGGGATTTTCTATGGCTACACCTTC

D: NA
size: NA
J: TRBJ2-7
V: TRBV21-1
CDR3: CASSKSDQDYISYEQYF
DNA: TGTGCCAGCAGCAAATCCGACCAGGACTATATTTCCTACGAGCAGTACTTC

D: NA
size: NA
J: TRBJ1-1
V: TRBV7-9
CDR3: CASSLEGENTEAFF
DNA: TGTGCCAGCAGCTTAGAGGGGGAGAACACTGAAGCTTTCTTT

D: NA
size: NA
J: TRBJ2-7
V: TRBV2
CDR3: CASRTGGREQYF
DNA: TGTGCCAGCAGGACGGGGGGCCGCGAGCAGTACTTC

D: TRBD2
size: NA
J: TRBJ2-3
V: TRBV30
CDR3: CAWGTSGTDTQYF
DNA: TGTGCCTGGGGGACTAGCGGCACAGATACGCAGTATTTT

D: TRBD2
size: few
J: TRBJ2-7
V: TRBV2
CDR3: CASSRGLAGTSSYEQYF
DNA: TGTGCCAGCAGTAGAGGACTAGCGGGGACAAGCTCCTACGAGCAGTACTTC

D: NA
size: NA
J: TRBJ2-5
V: TRBV4-1
CDR3: CASSQAPSTTETQYF
DNA: TGCGCCAGCAGCCAAGCTCCTAGCACGACAGAGACCCAGTACTTC

D: NA
size: NA
J: TRBJ1-2
V: TRBV18
CDR3: CASSPQRTARGYTF
DNA: TGTGCCAGCTCACCCCAGAGGACAGCTCGCGGCTACACCTTC

D: NA
size: NA
J: TRBJ2-5
V: TRBV11-2
CDR3: CASSLDWDTSETQYF
DNA: TGTGCCAGCAGCTTAGACTGGGACACATCAGAGACCCAGTACTTC

D: TRBD1
size: NA
J: TRBJ1-5
V: TRBV28
CDR3: CASQQGGGNQPQHF
DNA: TGTGCCAGCCAACAGGGGGGGGGCAATCAGCCCCAGCATTTT

D: NA
size: NA
J: TRBJ2-7
V: TRBV14
CDR3: CASSQDWASSYEQYF
DNA: TGTGCCAGCAGCCAAGATTGGGCTAGCTCCTACGAGCAGTACTTC

D: NA
size: NA
J: TRBJ1-1
V: TRBV28
CDR3: CASSFNADYTEAFF
DNA: TGTGCCAGCAGTTTCAATGCAGACTACACTGAAGCTTTCTTT

D: TRBD2
size: NA
J: TRBJ2-1
V: TRBV28
CDR3: CASSLGTRFADEQFF
DNA: TGTGCCAGCAGTTTGGGGACTAGGTTCGCGGATGAGCAGTTCTTC

D: TRBD1
size: NA
J: TRBJ2-7
V: TRBV5-1
CDR3: CASSLAGTASYEQYF
DNA: TGCGCCAGCTCGCTAGCCGGGACAGCCTCCTACGAGCAGTACTTC

D: NA
size: once
J: TRBJ2-7
V: TRBV28
CDR3: CASSYRPRHNYEQYF
DNA: TGTGCCAGCAGTTATCGACCCCGCCACAACTACGAGCAGTACTTC

D: NA
size: NA
J: TRBJ1-2
V: TRBV9
CDR3: CASSGGGLYGYTF
DNA: TGTGCCAGCAGCGGAGGGGGGCTATATGGCTACACCTTC

D: TRBD2
size: NA
J: TRBJ2-5
V: TRBV14
CDR3: CASSQPTFGGSLKTQYF
DNA: TGTGCCAGCAGCCAACCTACGTTCGGGGGGAGTTTAAAGACCCAGTACTTC